These 32 T cell receptor beta chains originate from one sample sequenced in a study of blood T cell repertoires in COVID-19. Generated by immunoSEQ multiplex PCR, the TCRdb table keeps only in-frame clones and is missing some. The sample holds 70,000 to 80,000 clones, roughly 80% seen once. Sequencing was done on a sample of peripheral blood. The receptors originated from a human donor in a cohort sampled during active COVID-19.

V is TRBV5-1 and J is TRBJ1-3; maybe TRBD1 (5 bases). CDR3 length: 17 residues. V gave up 4 bases and J gave up 0 bases, with 17 bases separating them. Germline CDR1 SGHRS, CDR2 YFSETQ. The CDR3 spells CASSLTGRQFSGNTIYF. Written as DNA, the CDR3 is TGCGCCAGCAGCCTGACCGGTAGACAGTTCTCTGGAAACACCATATATTTT.

J is TRBJ2-3 and V is TRBV5-4; 10 bases fit TRBD1. Losses at the gene ends were 4 bases for V and 2 bases for J; bases not matched to a gene: 4. The length of the CDR3 is 15 residues. Per the germline V gene, CDR1 is SGHNT and CDR2 is YYREEE (reference sequence). CDR3: CASSPGQGVTDTQYF. The CDR3 DNA is TGTGCCAGCAGCCCCGGACAGGGGGTCACAGATACGCAGTATTTT.

V is TRBV5-1 and J is TRBJ2-3; 7 bases line up with TRBD2. The trim removed 2 bases at V and 4 bases at J, leaving 10 bases unmatched. CDR1 SGHRS and CDR2 YFSETQ come from the germline V gene. The CDR3 covers 16 residues. Here the CDR3 reads CASSFYASRGADTQYF. CDR3 nucleotide sequence: TGCGCCAGCAGCTTCTATGCCTCCCGGGGGGCAGATACGCAGTATTTT.

The gene calls are TRBV11-2 and TRBJ2-5, with 10 positions matching TRBD1. Germline CDR1 reads SGHAT; CDR2 reads FQNNGV. The CDR3 has 17 residues. Trimming removed 1 base from V and 4 bases from J; junction bases left unmatched: 9. The CDR3 reads CASSLVTPGTGVETQYF. CDR3 in DNA: TGTGCCAGCAGCTTAGTTACTCCCGGGACAGGGGTAGAGACCCAGTACTTC. Full variable domain (rest looked up from reference TRBV11-2 and TRBJ2-5): EAGVAQSPRYKIIEKRQSVAFWCNPISGHATLYWYQQILGQGPKLLIQFQNNGVVDDSQLPKDRFSAERLKGVDSTLKIQPAKLEDSAVYLCASSLVTPGTGVETQYFGPGTRLLVL.

This sequence joins TRBV19 and TRBJ1-5, with 8 nucleotides matching TRBD1. The germline CDR1 and CDR2 sequences are LNHDA and SQIVND (reference sequence). The CDR3 loop spans 13 amino acids. The ends lost 3 bases at V and 9 bases at J; junction bases unmatched: 4. The CDR3 DNA sequence: TGTGCCAGTAGTATTTTCGGACAGGGGCCCCAGCATTTT. It translates to CASSIFGQGPQHF.

This chain connects TRBV3-1 (or the pseudogene TRBV3-2) to TRBJ2-5, with 12 positions matching TRBD2. Trimming took 4 bases from V and 4 from J; bases not matched to a gene: 4. Germline values: CDR1 LGHDT, CDR2 YNNKEL (reference sequence). The length of the CDR3 is 15 residues. CDR3 nucleotide sequence: TGTGCCAGCAGCCTCGGACTAGCGGGATTAGAGACCCAGTACTTC. It encodes CASSLGLAGLETQYF.

The rearrangement joins TRBV7-3 to TRBJ2-2; 7 bases fit TRBD2. This CDR3 spans 16 amino acids. The V and J ends lost 1 base and 4 bases, in that order; junction bases with no gene match: 6. CDR1 is SGHTA and CDR2 is FQGTGA in the germline V gene. For the CDR3, the DNA is TGTGCCAGCAGCTTAAACGGCGGGAGATCCACCGGGGAGCTGTTTTTT. Encoded protein: CASSLNGGRSTGELFF.

The rearrangement joins TRBV5-1 to TRBJ2-5, with D possibly matching TRBD2 (7 bases). Germline V gene lookup returns CDR1 SGHRS and CDR2 YFSETQ. Trimming stripped 4 bases from V and 2 bases from J, with 15 bases between. The CDR3 contains 15 residues. The CDR3 DNA follows: TGCGCCAGCAGCAAACAGGGAGGGGAGCAAGAGACCCAGTACTTC. Translated: CASSKQGGEQETQYF.

V and J are TRBV6-1 and TRBJ1-4; 8 bases match TRBD1. The germline CDR1 and CDR2 sequences are MNHNS and SASEGT. The CDR3 is 14 residues long. V lost 2 bases to trimming and J lost 8 bases; unmatched junction nucleotides: 4. The CDR3 DNA reads TGTGCCAGCAGTGAACAGGGGGCCCGGGAAAAACTGTTTTTT. As protein: CASSEQGAREKLFF.

The chain links TRBV18 to TRBJ1-2; a weak D match, TRBD1 (6 bases). This CDR3 has 13 amino acids. In germline, CDR1 is KGHSH, CDR2 LQKENI. The germline V and J ends were trimmed by 3 bases and 6 bases, with 11 bases remaining between them. CDR3 nucleotides: TGTGCCAGCTCACCGCAGGGGAGAGATGGCTACACCTTC. Its translation is CASSPQGRDGYTF.

Here the CDR3 DNA reads TGTGCCAGTAGTCAGACAGGTCCAGGGACCCAGTACTTC. Encoded protein: CASSQTGPGTQYF. This chain joins TRBV19 and TRBJ2-5; tentative D call: TRBD1 (6 bases). The CDR3 length is 13 residues. Trimming shortened V by 5 bases and J by 7 bases, and 14 bases separated the two germline ends. From germline, CDR1 is LNHDA and CDR2 SQIVND (reference sequence).

This chain connects TRBV6-1 to TRBJ2-7; a possible D gene is TRBD2 (7 bases). Germline CDR1 MNHNS, CDR2 SASEGT. V shed 3 bases and J shed 12 bases, with 24 bases lying between them. CDR3 size: 15 residues. CDR3 coding DNA: TGTGCCAGCAGTGATAGGGGGGGGCCTCAACCAACGGCGTACTTC. Translation gives CASSDRGGPQPTAYF.

This chain links TRBV4-1 with TRBJ2-5, with D possibly being TRBD1 (6 bases). Germline loops: CDR1 MGHRA, CDR2 YSYEKL. With 1 base removed from V and 5 bases from J, the gap between germline ends came to 17 bases. The CDR3 totals 16 residues. Here the CDR3 reads CASSQAPTGLEETQYF. In DNA form, the CDR3 reads TGCGCCAGCAGCCAAGCCCCTACAGGGCTGGAGGAGACCCAGTACTTC.

This clone has a handful of counts. The rearrangement uses TRBV6-1 and TRBJ2-7, with TRBD2 matching 13 bases. CDR3 length equals 16 residues. The germline V gene encodes CDR1 MNHNS and CDR2 SASEGT. V shed 4 bases, J shed 1 base, and the junction held 4 bases outside the gene matches. The CDR3: CASSGTSGSWSYEQYF. In DNA form, the CDR3 reads TGTGCCAGCAGTGGGACTAGCGGGAGCTGGTCCTACGAGCAGTACTTC.

The V gene is TRBV5-5, the J gene TRBJ2-7; 8 nucleotides match TRBD1. The CDR3 runs to 14 residues. With 3 bases clipped from V and 1 base from J, the junction kept 3 bases outside the gene matches. The germline gives CDR1 SGHKS, CDR2 YYEKEE (reference sequence). The CDR3, as DNA: TGTGCCAGCAGCTGGACAGGGAGGTCCTACGAGCAGTACTTC. This gives the protein CASSWTGRSYEQYF.

The rearrangement joins TRBV6-6 to TRBJ1-3; no clear D gene. V lost 2 bases and J 2 bases, leaving 4 bases between the germline ends. The germline V gene has CDR1 MNHNY and CDR2 SVGAGI (reference sequence). This CDR3 spans 13 amino acids. The CDR3 DNA reads TGTGCCAGCAGTTACCAGACTGGAAACACCATATATTTT. Protein product: CASSYQTGNTIYF.

This sequence joins TRBV29-1 and TRBJ1-5; 7 bases match TRBD1. This CDR3 has 12 residues. The junction had 3 bases not matched to a gene; V was cut back by 7 bases and J by 3 bases. The germline gives CDR1 SQVTM, CDR2 ANQGSEA. This chain's CDR3 is CSAGQNNQPQHF. CDR3 DNA: TGCAGCGCGGGACAGAACAATCAGCCCCAGCATTTT.

The J gene is TRBJ2-1, the V gene TRBV4-2; weak D call: TRBD2 (7 bases). CDR1 is LGHNA, CDR2 YNFKEQ, per germline. V lost 1 base and J 8 bases, leaving 30 bases between the germline ends. The length of the CDR3 is 20 residues. As DNA, the CDR3 is TGTGCCAGCAGCCAAGCTAAGGGGGGGCACTCGAGCTTGGTTCGCGATGAGCAGTTCTTC. This encodes CASSQAKGGHSSLVRDEQFF.

The gene calls are TRBV11-2 and TRBJ2-7; D is possibly TRBD1 (6 bases). The V end was cut by 5 bases, the J end by 0 bases, with 20 bases between. This CDR3 is 17 amino acids long. The V gene's germline CDR1 is SGHAT and CDR2 FQNNGV. The chain's CDR3 is CASSQRRGRESSYEQYF. CDR3 DNA sequence: TGTGCCAGCAGCCAACGCAGGGGACGGGAAAGCTCCTACGAGCAGTACTTC. The whole variable domain, filled in from reference TRBV11-2 and TRBJ2-7, reads EAGVAQSPRYKIIEKRQSVAFWCNPISGHATLYWYQQILGQGPKLLIQFQNNGVVDDSQLPKDRFSAERLKGVDSTLKIQPAKLEDSAVYLCASSQRRGRESSYEQYFGPGTRLTVT.

This clone was counted once. The chain recombines TRBV11-2 with TRBJ2-1, with a weak D call TRBD1 (5 bases). Germline V lookup: CDR1 SGHAT, CDR2 FQNNGV. This CDR3 is built from 15 residues. V lost 5 bases to trimming and J lost 0 bases, with 11 bases between them. The CDR3 nucleotides are TGTGCCAGCAGCCAACAGGCCAGCTCCTACAATGAGCAGTTCTTC. This gives the protein CASSQQASSYNEQFF.

The gene calls are TRBV5-6 and TRBJ1-4, with 10 bases identical to TRBD1. With 5 bases clipped from V and 7 bases from J, the junction kept 8 bases outside the gene matches. This CDR3 spans 15 amino acids. CDR1 SGHDT and CDR2 YYEEEE come from the germline V gene. CDR3 in DNA: TGTGCCAGCAGTTTTATAGGGACAGGGGCTGAAAAACTGTTTTTT. Translation: CASSFIGTGAEKLFF.

This clone has only one observation. CDR3 amino acids: CASSADRGGNQPQHF. As DNA, the CDR3 is TGTGCCAGCAGTGCTGACAGGGGAGGCAATCAGCCCCAGCATTTT. V gene TRBV27 combines with J gene TRBJ1-5; 8 bases agree with TRBD1. The CDR3 extends over 15 amino acids. Germline V gene data show CDR1 as MNHEY and CDR2 as SMNVEV (reference sequence). J was trimmed by 2 bases and V by 5 bases; bases with no gene match: 5.

This sequence joins TRBV4-1 and TRBJ1-1; a possible D gene is TRBD1 (6 bases). V was trimmed by 5 bases and J by 10 bases, leaving 17 bases between them. In germline, CDR1 is MGHRA, CDR2 YSYEKL. The CDR3 runs 13 residues. The CDR3: CASSYGQNQGAFF. The DNA for the CDR3 is TGCGCCAGCAGCTACGGACAGAATCAGGGAGCTTTCTTT.

The chain joins TRBV7-3 to TRBJ2-1; possible D gene TRBD1, 5 bases. Trimming removed 0 bases from V and 8 bases from J, with 14 bases in between. Germline values: CDR1 SGHTA, CDR2 FQGTGA. CDR3 size: 15 residues. The CDR3 sequence: CASSLTGQGDDEQFF. DNA for the CDR3: TGTGCCAGCAGCTTAACGGGGCAGGGTGACGATGAGCAGTTCTTC.

The CDR3 loop is CASSLTGTRAGELFF. The DNA for the CDR3 is TGCGCCAGCAGCTTAACAGGGACACGGGCCGGGGAGCTGTTTTTT. The chain couples TRBV5-1 to TRBJ2-2; D might be TRBD1 (6 bases). With 2 bases removed from V and 6 bases from J, the gap between germline ends came to 14 bases. The CDR3 totals 15 residues. Germline-derived CDR1 and CDR2 are SGHRS and YFSETQ.

As DNA, the CDR3 is TGTGCCAGCAGTGAGACTAGGCTCCGAGAGACCCAGTACTTC. It encodes CASSETRLRETQYF. This chain links TRBV6-1 with TRBJ2-5; a possible D gene is TRBD2 (6 bases). Germline V CDR1 and CDR2: MNHNS, SASEGT. The CDR3 has 14 amino acids. V was cut by 3 bases and J by 4 bases, with 12 bases left in between.

The chain has TRBV5-1 and TRBJ1-6; D remains unclear. The CDR3 sequence is 15 residues long. Germline values: CDR1 SGHRS, CDR2 YFSETQ. V lost 2 bases and J lost 8, with 14 bases in between. In DNA form, the CDR3 reads TGCGCCAGCAGCTTCGGGTCAGCTTTGGATTCACCCCTCCACTTT. It encodes CASSFGSALDSPLHF.

The CDR3 protein is CASSVGQEMNTEAFF. The CDR3 bases are TGTGCCAGCTCGGTAGGACAGGAGATGAACACTGAAGCTTTCTTT. J is TRBJ1-1 and V is TRBV18; TRBD1 aligns across 7 bases. In germline, CDR1 is KGHSH, CDR2 LQKENI. Unmatched junction bases numbered 7, after V lost 6 bases and J lost 0 bases. CDR3 length: 15 residues.

The chain recombines TRBV11-2 with TRBJ2-3; 11 bases match TRBD2. CDR3 length: 17 residues. Unmatched junction bases numbered 12, after V lost 5 bases and J lost 5 bases. Germline CDR1 reads SGHAT; CDR2 reads FQNNGV. In DNA form, the CDR3 reads TGTGCCAGCAGCCCCGCTTATAGCGGGAGGGCCTTAGATACGCAGTATTTT. It translates to CASSPAYSGRALDTQYF.

The chain has TRBV28 and TRBJ2-5; possible D gene TRBD1, 5 bases. CDR1 MDHEN and CDR2 SYDVKM come from the germline V gene. V was shortened by 4 bases and J by 4 bases, with 16 bases between the two germline ends. There are 15 residues in the CDR3. CDR3 nucleotides: TGTGCCAGCAGTTCCTACCGCGAAGGGGTAGAGACCCAGTACTTC. As protein: CASSSYREGVETQYF.

The gene calls are TRBV3-1 (or the pseudogene TRBV3-2) and TRBJ2-7; the D is unclear. Germline CDR1 is LGHDT and CDR2 is YNNKEL (reference sequence). CDR3 length: 13 amino acids. The ends were cut back, 1 base at V and 6 bases at J, with 10 bases in the middle. CDR3 region: CASSQAHYFEQYF. The CDR3 nucleotides are TGTGCCAGCAGCCAAGCCCACTACTTCGAGCAGTACTTC.

The chain joins TRBV15 to TRBJ1-3; D is ambiguous. Germline V gene sequence: CDR1 LNHNV, CDR2 YYDKDF (reference sequence). The CDR3 is 13 amino acids. V was shortened by 1 base and J by 8 bases, with 9 bases between the two germline ends. CDR3 region: CATSRAPSDTIYF. Here the CDR3 DNA reads TGTGCCACCAGCAGAGCGCCCAGTGACACCATATATTTT. Together with reference TRBV15 and TRBJ1-3, the CDR3 gives the full variable domain: DAMVIQNPRYQVTQFGKPVTLSCSQTLNHNVMYWYQQKSSQAPKLLFHYYDKDFNNEADTPDNFQSRRPNTSFCFLDIRSPGLGDTAMYLCATSRAPSDTIYFGEGSWLTVV.